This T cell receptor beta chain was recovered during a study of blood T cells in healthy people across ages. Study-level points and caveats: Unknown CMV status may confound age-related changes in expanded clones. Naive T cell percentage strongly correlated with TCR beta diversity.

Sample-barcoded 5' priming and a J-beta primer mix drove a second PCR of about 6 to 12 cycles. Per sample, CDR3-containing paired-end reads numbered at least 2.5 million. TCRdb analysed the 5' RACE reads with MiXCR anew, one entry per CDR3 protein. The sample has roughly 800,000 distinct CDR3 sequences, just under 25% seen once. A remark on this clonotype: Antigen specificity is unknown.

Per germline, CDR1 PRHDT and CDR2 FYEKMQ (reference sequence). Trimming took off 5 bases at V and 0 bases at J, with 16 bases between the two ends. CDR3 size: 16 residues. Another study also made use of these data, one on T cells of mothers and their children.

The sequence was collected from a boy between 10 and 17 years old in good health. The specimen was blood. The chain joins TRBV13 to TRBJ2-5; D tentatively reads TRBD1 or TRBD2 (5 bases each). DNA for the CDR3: TGTGCCAGCAGCACCCCAGCGGAAGGGGACCAAGAGACCCAGTACTTC. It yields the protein CASSTPAEGDQETQYF.